The 9 T cell receptor beta chains in this list originate from one sample, sequenced in a study of response to subunit inactivated influenza vaccine. Each CDR3 protein gets one entry after TCRdb re-called the RT-PCR reads with MiXCR. Altogether more than 550,000 distinct CDR3 sequences are present, approximately 12% being singletons, with the ten largest covering more than 8.5%. Sequenced material: PBMCs from blood, taken on the day of vaccination. The receptors come from a man aged 45-65 years who received an inactivated influenza vaccine.

This clonotype was counted many times. The rearrangement joins TRBV12-3 or TRBV12-4 to TRBJ2-1, with D possibly TRBD1 on 6 matching bases. The CDR3 runs to 13 residues. Trimming cost V 6 bases and J 12 bases, with 18 bases left between them. CDR3 nucleotide sequence: TGTGCCAGCAGATCCCAAAACAGGGTCGGGCAGTTCTTC. This encodes CASRSQNRVGQFF.

J is TRBJ1-1 and V is TRBV2, with 9 bases lining up with TRBD1. V was clipped by 7 bases and J by 6 bases; unmatched bases: 12. This CDR3 is 15 amino acids long. CDR1 and CDR2 from the germline V gene are SNHLY and FYNNEI. The DNA of the CDR3 is TGTGCCAGCAAAGAAAGGACAGGGGTTAGTTCTGAAGCTTTCTTT. Its protein is CASKERTGVSSEAFF.

This clonotype was seen more than once but under ten times. The chain uses TRBV29-1 and TRBJ2-5; D uncertain. Germline V lookup: CDR1 SQVTM, CDR2 ANQGSEA. V was shortened by 4 bases and J by 2 bases, with 8 bases between the two germline ends. This CDR3 has 12 amino acids. The CDR3 DNA sequence: TGCAGCGTTGTTTCCTGGCAAGAGACCCAGTACTTC. Translation gives CSVVSWQETQYF.

The V and J genes are TRBV7-9 and TRBJ2-3, with TRBD1 matching over 8 bases. The CDR3 spans 12 residues. CDR1 and CDR2 from the germline V gene are SEHNR and FQNEAQ (reference sequence). Unmatched junction bases numbered 1, after V lost 5 bases and J lost 6 bases. The CDR3 region is CASSRDRDTQYF. CDR3 sequence (DNA): TGTGCCAGCAGCAGGGACAGGGATACGCAGTATTTT.

V and J are TRBV25-1 and TRBJ1-4; D is unclear. The CDR3 runs 17 residues. V dropped 1 base and J dropped 8 bases, with 20 bases sitting between them. Germline V gene sequence: CDR1 MGHDK, CDR2 SYGVNS. The CDR3 bases are TGTGCCAGCAGTGAATCATATCGGGTGCAGTCACGGGAAAAACTGTTTTTT. Its translation is CASSESYRVQSREKLFF.

This chain connects TRBV12-3 or TRBV12-4 to TRBJ1-2, with 7 positions matching TRBD1. The junction had 12 bases not matched to a gene; V was cut back by 3 bases and J by 8 bases. The CDR3 runs 15 residues. CDR3 in amino acids: CASSFVYRGYQGYTF. For the CDR3, the DNA is TGTGCCAGCAGTTTCGTTTACAGGGGCTATCAGGGCTACACCTTC.

This clonotype has a handful of counts. The chain combines TRBV29-1 with TRBJ2-7; no definite D call. The CDR3 has 12 residues. Trimming cost V 6 bases and J 0 bases, with 9 bases left between them. From germline, CDR1 is SQVTM and CDR2 ANQGSEA. In nucleotides, the CDR3 is TGCAGCGTGACAAAGAGCTCCTACGAGCAGTACTTC. It yields the protein CSVTKSSYEQYF.

The table lists this clonotype with a few counts. The CDR3 loop is CASRGGLGNQPQHF. DNA for the CDR3: TGTGCCAGCAGGGGAGGACTGGGCAATCAGCCCCAGCATTTT. The chain recombines TRBV6-2 or TRBV6-3 with TRBJ1-5, with D unresolved. V was clipped by 6 bases and J by 2 bases, with 11 bases between them. The CDR3 extends over 14 amino acids. Germline V gene sequence: CDR1 MNHEY, CDR2 SVGEGT.

With respect to this clonotype: At one boundary the junction diverges from the germline segment, which might be a read error. V usage is TRBV20-1 and J usage is TRBJ2-1, with D possibly TRBD2 on 5 matching bases. Looked up from germline, CDR1 is DFQATT and CDR2 is SNEGSKA (reference sequence). The CDR3 spans 14 residues. The CDR3 DNA reads TGCAATGCTAGAGATGTGGCTAGCAGTACCGAGCAGTTCTTC. Amino acids: CNARDVASSTEQFF.